This TCR beta chain was captured by sequencing in a study of OX40 agonist ivuxolimab in advanced cancers. At the level of the study: Among those enrolled, mean age was roughly 55 years (range about 23 to 79) and approximately 83% were male. Eligibility rules accepted prior anti-PD-1, anti-PD-L1 or anti-CTLA-4 therapy, and under 45% had some. Study-wide results and limits: Antigen specificity remained undetermined for the expanded peripheral T cells.

The CDR3 is made up of 16 amino acids. On this clone: Antigen specificity is unknown.

Method: immunoSEQ multiplex PCR; TCRdb's copy keeps in-frame clones and lacks some. The sample lists about 110,000 clones; approximately 89% were seen once. The input for sequencing was CD4+ or CD8+ T cells sorted from blood, taken in a trial of the OX40 agonist ivuxolimab. The V gene is TRBV12-1, the J gene TRBJ2-2. TRBV12-1 is a pseudogene. The receptor was derived from an adult with an advanced solid tumor such as melanoma, head and neck, liver or kidney cancer. CDR3 DNA: TGTGCCAGCTCCTCCGGAGGGGGACCCAACACCGGGGAGCTGTTTTTT. Its protein product is CASSSGGGPNTGELFF.